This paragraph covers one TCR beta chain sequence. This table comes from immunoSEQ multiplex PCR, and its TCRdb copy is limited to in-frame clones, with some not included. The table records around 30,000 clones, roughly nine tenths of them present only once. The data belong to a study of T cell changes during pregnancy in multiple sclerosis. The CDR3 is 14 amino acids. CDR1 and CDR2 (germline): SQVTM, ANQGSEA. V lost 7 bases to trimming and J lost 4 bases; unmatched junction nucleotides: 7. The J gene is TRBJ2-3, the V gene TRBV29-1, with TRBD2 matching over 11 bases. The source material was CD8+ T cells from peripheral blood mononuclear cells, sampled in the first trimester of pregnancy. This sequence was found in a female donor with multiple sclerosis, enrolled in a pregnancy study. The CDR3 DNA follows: TGCAGCGCCGTACTAGCGGGAGTGCCAGATACGCAGTATTTT. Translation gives CSAVLAGVPDTQYF.